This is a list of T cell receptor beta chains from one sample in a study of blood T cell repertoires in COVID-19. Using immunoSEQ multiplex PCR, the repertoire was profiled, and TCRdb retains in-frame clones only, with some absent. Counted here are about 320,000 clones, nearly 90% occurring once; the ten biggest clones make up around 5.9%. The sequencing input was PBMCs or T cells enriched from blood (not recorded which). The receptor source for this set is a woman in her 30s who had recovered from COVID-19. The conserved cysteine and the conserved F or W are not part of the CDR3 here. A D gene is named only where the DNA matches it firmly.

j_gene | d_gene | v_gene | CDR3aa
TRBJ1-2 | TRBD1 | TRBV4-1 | ASSRDRGPTNYGYT
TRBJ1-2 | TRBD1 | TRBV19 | ATQGQGSHYGYT
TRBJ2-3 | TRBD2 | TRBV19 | ASSALAASTDTQY
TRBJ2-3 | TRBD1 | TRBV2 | AGKRDRSTDTQY
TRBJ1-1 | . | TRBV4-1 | ASSHLPGDTEAF
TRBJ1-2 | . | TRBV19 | ASRRGVYGYT
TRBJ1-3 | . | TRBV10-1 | ASSHRDKLTGNTIY
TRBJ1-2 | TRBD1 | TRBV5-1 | ASSPRLNRGIDSYT
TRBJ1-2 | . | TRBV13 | ASSLSAGYT
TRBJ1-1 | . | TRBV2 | ASSWNRETEAF
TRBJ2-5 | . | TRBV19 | ASRGLEQGPRETQY
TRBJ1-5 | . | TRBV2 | ASSELSNQPQH
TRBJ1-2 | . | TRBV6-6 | ASSPTEGVT
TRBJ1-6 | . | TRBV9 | ASSASPPGIDLSSPLH
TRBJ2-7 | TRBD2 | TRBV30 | AWSVSGDEQY
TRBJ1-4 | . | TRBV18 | ASSPRGIGEKLF
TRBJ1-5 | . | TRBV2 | ASSERQNQPQH
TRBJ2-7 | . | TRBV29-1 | SVELGTPYEQY
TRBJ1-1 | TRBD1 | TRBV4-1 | ASSQSGAGGTEAF
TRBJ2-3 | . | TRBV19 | ASSADSTDTQY
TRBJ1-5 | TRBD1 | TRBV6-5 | ASRRTGAGDQPQH
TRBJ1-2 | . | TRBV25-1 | ASSEPPGGYT
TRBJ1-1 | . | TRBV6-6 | ASSRGLGKTEAF
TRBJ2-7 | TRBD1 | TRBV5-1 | ASSSTGQISYEQY
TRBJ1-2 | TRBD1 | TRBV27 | ASSLSGQGRGYGYT
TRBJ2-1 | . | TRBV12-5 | ASGPPSRGEQF
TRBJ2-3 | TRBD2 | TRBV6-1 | ASSGFGLAGTDTQY
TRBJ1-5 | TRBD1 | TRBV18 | ASSLTQGAGVQPQH
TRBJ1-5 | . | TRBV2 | ASRDDSHQPQH
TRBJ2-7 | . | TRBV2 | ASSFQGFEQY
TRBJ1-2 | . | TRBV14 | ASSLPGTFNYGYT
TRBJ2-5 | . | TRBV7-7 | ASSLGGLGETQY
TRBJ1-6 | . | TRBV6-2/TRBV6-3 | ASSYESRWASYNSPLH
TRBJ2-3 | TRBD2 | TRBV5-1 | ASSFGGISGGLTDTQY
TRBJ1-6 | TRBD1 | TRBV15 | ATSRDRQGDSPLH
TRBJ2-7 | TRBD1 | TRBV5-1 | ASSAAPARGPYEQY
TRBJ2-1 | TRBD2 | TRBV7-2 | ASSLIAGSSREQF
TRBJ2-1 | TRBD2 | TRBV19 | ASSRAGGYNEQF
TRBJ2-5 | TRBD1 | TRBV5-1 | ASSFEQGARETQY
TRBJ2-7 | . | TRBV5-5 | ASSLSGVEQY
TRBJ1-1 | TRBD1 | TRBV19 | ASSIFSGTGRTEAF
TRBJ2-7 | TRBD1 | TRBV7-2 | ASSVTGGSGYEQY
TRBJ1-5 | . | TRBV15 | ATSRDRVGYNQPQH
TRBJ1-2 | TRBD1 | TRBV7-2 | ASSYDTTGSGYT